The 21 T cell receptor beta chains below come from one sample, sequenced in a study of early T cells in non-severe SARS-CoV-2 infection. A single record per CDR3 protein comes from TCRdb applying MiXCR to the 5' RACE reads. The sample yields about 80,000 distinct CDR3 sequences, over 10% seen once. Specimen: whole blood. The source of these receptors is an adult who was a healthcare worker with PCR-confirmed SARS-CoV-2 infection or an uninfected control (not recorded which).

This clonotype was seen ten or more times. This chain connects TRBV24-1 to TRBJ2-3; 7 bases are shared with TRBD1. Germline assignment: CDR1 KGHDR and CDR2 SFDVKD. CDR3 size: 16 residues. With 4 bases clipped from V and 2 bases from J, the junction kept 8 bases outside the gene matches. CDR3 in DNA: TGTGCCACCAGTGACCGTACCGGGACAGTCACAGATACGCAGTATTTT. Amino acids: CATSDRTGTVTDTQYF.

This clonotype was counted at least ten times. V usage is TRBV29-1 and J usage is TRBJ2-1, with 8 bases fitting TRBD1. The V segment lost 2 bases and the J segment 0 bases; nucleotides outside the gene matches: 6. Germline V gene data show CDR1 as SQVTM and CDR2 as ANQGSEA. CDR3 length equals 16 residues. The CDR3 is CSVESGQGSSYNEQFF. DNA for the CDR3: TGCAGCGTTGAATCTGGACAGGGTAGCTCCTACAATGAGCAGTTCTTC.

This clonotype was seen repeatedly, ten times or more. This rearrangement joins TRBV5-1 to TRBJ2-7; D remains ambiguous. The CDR3 covers 14 residues. V was cut by 6 bases and J by 0 bases, with 13 bases left in between. CDR1 and CDR2 from the germline V gene are SGHRS and YFSETQ. DNA of the CDR3: TGCGCCAGCAAATTGTCAGCGAGCTCCTACGAGCAGTACTTC. Its translation: CASKLSASSYEQYF.

There are a few counts of this clonotype. V is TRBV12-3 or TRBV12-4 and J is TRBJ2-1; D could derive from TRBD1 or TRBD2 (6 bases each). CDR3 length: 15 residues. The V gene lost 5 bases and the J gene lost 2 bases, with 13 bases spanning the gap. The CDR3 DNA sequence: TGTGCCAGCAGTCCCGGGGGCCTCCCCTACAATGAGCAGTTCTTC. It yields the protein CASSPGGLPYNEQFF.

This clonotype was recorded a few times. The V gene is TRBV6-6, the J gene TRBJ2-7, with 7 bases that match TRBD2. Trimming at V came to 6 bases and at J to 5 bases, leaving 13 bases not matched to a gene. Germline V gives CDR1 MNHNY, CDR2 SVGAGI (reference sequence). The CDR3 has 15 amino acids. CDR3 region: CASSPIGGSGDEQYF. The CDR3 coding sequence is TGTGCCAGCAGCCCTATCGGCGGGAGTGGAGACGAGCAGTACTTC.

In its sample, this clonotype was seen many times. V gene TRBV10-2 combines with J gene TRBJ2-7, with D possibly TRBD1 on 6 matching bases. The V end lost 3 bases, the J end lost 7 bases, and 16 bases lay between the germline ends. CDR1 is WSHSY, CDR2 SAAADI, per germline. The length of the CDR3 is 14 residues. The DNA of the CDR3 is TGCGCCAGCAGTGACGATCCAGGGGTGGGAGAGCAGTACTTC. It specifies CASSDDPGVGEQYF.

The sample holds many counts of this clonotype. The chain links TRBV29-1 to TRBJ2-1; D call uncertain. The CDR3 length is 14 residues. V lost 4 bases to trimming and J lost 0 bases, with 10 bases between them. Germline V gene lookup returns CDR1 SQVTM and CDR2 ANQGSEA. The CDR3 bases are TGCAGCGTTGGAGGCTTGAGCTCCTACAATGAGCAGTTCTTC. This translates into CSVGGLSSYNEQFF.

This clonotype was picked up a small number of times. The chain combines TRBV12-3 or TRBV12-4 with TRBJ1-1; possibly TRBD1 for D (6 bases). V shed 7 bases and J shed 0 bases, with 15 bases lying between them. This CDR3 region has 15 residues. CDR3 loop: CASTPRGGLNTEAFF. In DNA form, the CDR3 reads TGTGCCAGCACCCCTAGAGGGGGTCTGAACACTGAAGCTTTCTTT.

This clonotype was found many times. The rearrangement joins TRBV4-2 to TRBJ1-5; 7 bases are a match to TRBD1. CDR1 LGHNA and CDR2 YNFKEQ come from the germline V gene. V gave up 3 bases and J gave up 1 base; unmatched junction bases: 9. The CDR3 runs to 17 residues. The CDR3 region is CASSHLAEGASNQPQHF. CDR3 bases: TGTGCCAGCAGCCACCTGGCTGAGGGGGCCAGCAATCAGCCCCAGCATTTT.

This clonotype has ten or more counts. The chain has TRBV3-1 and TRBJ2-3; 7 nucleotides align to TRBD2. The CDR3 extends over 12 amino acids. Looked up from germline, CDR1 is LGHDT and CDR2 is YNNKEL (reference sequence). The J segment lost 4 bases and the V segment lost 8 bases, leaving 3 bases of the junction unmatched. CDR3: CASGRESDTQYF. The CDR3 coding sequence is TGTGCCAGCGGGAGGGAATCAGATACGCAGTATTTT.

A note on this clonotype: This could be a read error, since a much larger clone is one nucleotide away. Since the CDR3 does not end with the conserved phenylalanine or tryptophan, this likely comes from a read error. The chain employs TRBV27 and TRBJ2-1; D call uncertain. V was pared by 5 bases and J by 0 bases, with 8 bases between. The CDR3 is 14 amino acids. CDR1 is MNHEY and CDR2 is SMNVEV in the germline V gene (reference sequence). For the CDR3, the DNA is TGTGCCAGCAGTCGGGCGGACTCCTACAATGAGCAGTTCTCC. This codes for CASSRADSYNEQFS.

The rearrangement joins TRBV28 to TRBJ1-4; D uncertain. The CDR3 totals 14 residues. Germline CDR1 reads MDHEN; CDR2 reads SYDVKM. V lost 5 bases and J lost 0, with 7 bases in between. CDR3 sequence: CASSPAATNEKLFF. DNA of the CDR3: TGTGCCAGCAGTCCAGCAGCAACTAATGAAAAACTGTTTTTT.

This clonotype has at least ten counts. The chain has TRBV20-1 and TRBJ2-1, with D unresolved. Germline assignment: CDR1 DFQATT and CDR2 SNEGSKA (reference sequence). V was trimmed by 7 bases and J by 6 bases, leaving 16 bases between them. The CDR3 runs to 13 residues. The CDR3 loop reads CSGSVHVGNEQFF. CDR3 bases: TGCAGTGGTTCGGTGCATGTTGGCAATGAGCAGTTCTTC.

V usage is TRBV5-6 and J usage is TRBJ2-7; D remains unclear. V lost 3 bases, J lost 0 bases, and 10 bases lay in between. CDR1 and CDR2 (germline): SGHDT, YYEEEE. The CDR3 spans 14 residues. The CDR3 bases are TGTGCCAGCAGCTGGCCGGACGGCTCCTACGAGCAGTACTTC. Translated: CASSWPDGSYEQYF.

This clonotype appeared many times. The CDR3 bases are TGCAGCGGGGAGGACGGAGATACGCAGTATTTT. Protein sequence: CSGEDGDTQYF. This chain links TRBV29-1 with TRBJ2-3, with a tentative D call TRBD2 (6 bases). Germline V gene data show CDR1 as SQVTM and CDR2 as ANQGSEA. V was trimmed by 7 bases and J by 5 bases, leaving 10 bases between them. The CDR3 runs to 11 residues.

At least ten counts were recorded for this clonotype. The chain couples TRBV11-1 to TRBJ2-1, with a possible D match to TRBD1 (5 bases). The ends were cut back, 3 bases at V and 8 bases at J, with 14 bases in the middle. Germline V gene sequence: CDR1 SGHAT, CDR2 FQDESV (reference sequence). The CDR3 totals 14 residues. CDR3 protein: CASSFWPGYYEQFF. The DNA for the CDR3 is TGTGCCAGCAGCTTTTGGCCAGGGTATTATGAGCAGTTCTTC.

This clonotype came up many times. This sequence joins TRBV5-1 and TRBJ2-7, with D perhaps being TRBD1 or TRBD2 (6 bases each). CDR3 size: 13 residues. Germline CDR1 is SGHRS and CDR2 is YFSETQ. With 2 bases removed from V and 4 bases from J, the gap between germline ends came to 10 bases. DNA of the CDR3: TGCGCCAGCAGCTTTGGGGGGCCGTACGAGCAGTACTTC. Translating it yields CASSFGGPYEQYF.

The chain combines TRBV29-1 with TRBJ2-7; D is ambiguous. CDR3 length: 12 residues. V lost 3 bases and J lost 3, with 9 bases in between. Germline V CDR1 and CDR2: SQVTM, ANQGSEA. CDR3 sequence reads: CSVEFPGYEQYF. CDR3 in DNA: TGCAGCGTTGAGTTTCCCGGCTACGAGCAGTACTTC.

This clonotype was seen ten or more times. The J gene is TRBJ2-5, the V gene TRBV7-8; 8 bases line up with TRBD2. The CDR3 is 15 residues long. V was clipped by 2 bases and J by 5 bases; unmatched bases: 7. Germline values: CDR1 SGHVS, CDR2 FQNEAQ. The CDR3 DNA sequence: TGTGCCAGCAGCTTATCCGCGACTAGCGCTGAGACCCAGTACTTC. Its protein is CASSLSATSAETQYF.

This clonotype was recorded at least ten times. The rearrangement joins TRBV10-3 to TRBJ2-2, with a weak D call TRBD2 (6 bases). The CDR3 runs 14 residues. Trimming removed 6 bases from V and 6 bases from J, with 14 bases in between. The germline V gene has CDR1 ENHRY and CDR2 SYGVKD. The CDR3 spells CAISLGGGAGELFF. The CDR3 nucleotides are TGTGCCATCAGCCTAGGAGGAGGGGCCGGGGAGCTGTTTTTT.

The chain uses TRBV28 and TRBJ2-3; D may match TRBD1 or TRBD2 (5 bases each). In germline, CDR1 is MDHEN, CDR2 SYDVKM. The CDR3 is 16 residues long. The V end was cut by 6 bases, the J end by 5 bases, with 21 bases between. CDR3 bases: TGTGCCAGCAGCCCGGCCGACAGCCTACTAGTAGATACGCAGTATTTT. Encoded protein: CASSPADSLLVDTQYF.